This entry lists 23 T cell receptor beta chains sequenced from one sample in a study of somatic mutations in cytotoxic T cells in rheumatoid arthritis. Method: immunoSEQ multiplex PCR; TCRdb's copy keeps in-frame clones and lacks some. This table holds some 26,000 clones, around 80% found once. Material: CD8+ T cells sorted from blood. These receptors originate from a man in his forties or fifties in good health.

The chain joins TRBV29-1 to TRBJ2-7, with 10 bases lining up with TRBD1. CDR1 is SQVTM, CDR2 ANQGSEA, per germline. The CDR3 consists of 13 residues. V shed 6 bases and J 3 bases; nucleotides not matched to a gene: 5. CDR3 DNA: TGCAGCGTCGGGACAGGGGACCACTACGAGCAGTACTTC. It yields the protein CSVGTGDHYEQYF.

The CDR3 coding sequence is TGTGCCAGCAGCTATACAGGGGGAGGGGGTTACGAGCAGTACTTC. Protein product: CASSYTGGGGYEQYF. This chain uses TRBV7-8 with TRBJ2-7; TRBD1 is a possible D gene (8 bases). Germline CDR1 is SGHVS and CDR2 is FQNEAQ. Trimming removed 4 bases from V and 4 bases from J, with 17 bases in between. This CDR3 region has 15 residues.

The chain combines TRBV27 with TRBJ2-1; tentatively, D is TRBD2 (6 bases). This CDR3 is built from 16 residues. Germline CDR1 reads MNHEY; CDR2 reads SMNVEV (reference sequence). Trimming pared 6 bases from V and 6 bases from J, leaving 21 bases between. CDR3 nucleotide sequence: TGTGCCAGCAGCGAGAGTAATAGCGGTCTGTTCAATGAGCAGTTCTTC. Protein product: CASSESNSGLFNEQFF.

The rearrangement uses TRBV15 and TRBJ2-5; 9 bases map to TRBD1. Germline CDR1 and CDR2: LNHNV and YYDKDF (reference sequence). CDR3 length equals 13 residues. Germline trimming cut 8 bases from V and 3 bases from J; bases unmatched to any gene: 4. CDR3 amino acids: CATRTGVKETQYF. The CDR3 DNA reads as TGTGCCACCCGGACAGGGGTAAAAGAGACCCAGTACTTC.

V is TRBV4-1 and J is TRBJ1-2; D is unclear. The CDR3 extends over 15 amino acids. V lost 0 bases to trimming and J lost 6 bases, with 14 bases between them. The germline gives CDR1 MGHRA, CDR2 YSYEKL. The CDR3 nucleotides are TGCGCCAGCAGCCAAGAACGGGCAAGCTATAATGGCTACACCTTC. This gives the protein CASSQERASYNGYTF.

The J gene is TRBJ1-1, the V gene TRBV13; D is perhaps TRBD1 (6 bases). V was shortened by 2 bases and J by 3 bases, with 7 bases between the two germline ends. Germline loops: CDR1 PRHDT, CDR2 FYEKMQ (reference sequence). The CDR3 runs 13 residues. The CDR3: CASSLRGHTEAFF. DNA for the CDR3: TGTGCCAGCAGCTTACGGGGGCACACTGAAGCTTTCTTT.

The chain recombines TRBV13 with TRBJ2-2; a weak D match, TRBD2 (6 bases). The CDR3 loop spans 12 amino acids. V lost 8 bases and J 6 bases, leaving 10 bases between the germline ends. Germline CDR1 is PRHDT and CDR2 is FYEKMQ (reference sequence). CDR3 DNA: TGTGCCAGCTGTTCGGGAGCCGGGGAGCTGTTTTTT. It yields the protein CASCSGAGELFF.

The chain joins TRBV2 to TRBJ1-2, with D unresolved. Germline lookup yields CDR1 SNHLY and CDR2 FYNNEI. The CDR3 totals 14 residues. V lost 2 bases, J lost 1 base, and 8 bases lay in between. CDR3 sequence: CASSESDGNYGYTF. Here the CDR3 DNA reads TGTGCCAGCAGTGAAAGTGACGGTAACTATGGCTACACCTTC.

The chain recombines TRBV27 with TRBJ2-1; no clear D gene. Trimming stripped 5 bases from V and 7 bases from J, with 9 bases between. Germline values: CDR1 MNHEY, CDR2 SMNVEV (reference sequence). CDR3 length: 12 residues. The CDR3 DNA follows: TGTGCCAGCAGTGTAATCGGGAATGAGCAGTTCTTC. Its protein is CASSVIGNEQFF.

This sequence joins TRBV15 and TRBJ2-1; TRBD2 matches at 13 bases. This CDR3 region has 20 residues. Per germline, CDR1 LNHNV and CDR2 YYDKDF (reference sequence). With 0 bases clipped from V and 5 bases from J, the junction kept 13 bases outside the gene matches. The CDR3, as DNA: TGTGCCACCAGCAGAGATCACGGACTAGCGGGAGCATCGGTTAACAATGAGCAGTTCTTC. Translation gives CATSRDHGLAGASVNNEQFF.

The chain links TRBV5-4 to TRBJ2-2; the D gene is possibly TRBD1 (5 bases). The CDR3 consists of 12 residues. Trimming took off 7 bases at V and 6 bases at J, with 10 bases between the two ends. The germline V gene has CDR1 SGHNT and CDR2 YYREEE (reference sequence). The CDR3 DNA reads as TGTGCCAGCGGCCAGGGCTCCGGGGAGCTGTTTTTT. Protein: CASGQGSGELFF.

CDR3 loop: CASSGLAGGTDTQYF. The CDR3 nucleotides read TGTGCCAGCAGCGGACTAGCGGGAGGCACAGATACGCAGTATTTT. The chain links TRBV2 to TRBJ2-3; 13 bases are shared with TRBD2. V dropped 6 bases and J dropped 1; count of bases not matched to a gene: 1. The CDR3 sequence is 15 residues long. Germline-derived CDR1 and CDR2 are SNHLY and FYNNEI.

The CDR3 sequence is CAISDRDYLNEVTYEQYF. Here the CDR3 DNA reads TGTGCCATCAGTGATAGGGACTATCTGAACGAGGTAACCTACGAGCAGTACTTC. The V gene is TRBV10-3, the J gene TRBJ2-7; 7 bases map to TRBD2. CDR1 ENHRY and CDR2 SYGVKD come from the germline V gene. The CDR3 has 18 amino acids. Losses at the gene ends were 3 bases for V and 2 bases for J; bases not matched to a gene: 16.

The V call is TRBV4-1, the J call TRBJ1-3; unclear D gene. CDR3 length: 20 residues. The V gene lost 0 bases and the J gene lost 0 bases, with 21 bases spanning the gap. CDR1 is MGHRA, CDR2 YSYEKL, per germline. The DNA of the CDR3 is TGCGCCAGCAGCCAAGACGCGATTTTACTGTTAGAACGCTCTGGAAACACCATATATTTT. Its translation is CASSQDAILLLERSGNTIYF.

This chain links TRBV6-5 with TRBJ2-1; 11 nucleotides match TRBD2. The germline V gene encodes CDR1 MNHEY and CDR2 SVGAGI. The V gene end was trimmed by 6 bases and the J gene end by 4 bases; junction bases not matched to a gene: 5. The CDR3 length is 15 residues. The chain's CDR3 is CASSVLAGEYNEQFF. The CDR3 bases are TGTGCCAGCAGCGTACTAGCGGGAGAATACAATGAGCAGTTCTTC.

In this sample, this clone is medium-sized (0.01 to 0.1%). V is TRBV29-1 and J is TRBJ2-2; 13 nucleotides align to TRBD2. This CDR3 contains 17 residues. Germline V gene data show CDR1 as SQVTM and CDR2 as ANQGSEA. Trimming at V came to 4 bases and at J to 0 bases, leaving 5 bases not matched to a gene. For the CDR3, the DNA is TGCAGCGTTGGAGTGACTAGCGGGAGGACGAACACCGGGGAGCTGTTTTTT. It yields the protein CSVGVTSGRTNTGELFF.

This sequence joins TRBV30 and TRBJ2-5, with TRBD2 identical over 8 bases. This CDR3 spans 22 amino acids. The germline gives CDR1 GTSNPN, CDR2 SVGIG (reference sequence). Losses at the gene ends were 3 bases for V and 5 bases for J; bases not matched to a gene: 32. The CDR3 coding sequence is TGTGCCTGGAGCACCCGGGGACCGGAGACGCGGGAGGAACGGGAAGTCGGGGAGACCCAGTACTTC. Translating gives CAWSTRGPETREEREVGETQYF. Full variable domain (missing parts from reference TRBV30 and TRBJ2-5): SQTIHQWPATLVQPVGSPLSLECTVEGTSNPNLYWYRQAAGRGLQLLFYSVGIGQISSEVPQNLSASRPQDRQFILSSKKLLLSDSGFYLCAWSTRGPETREEREVGETQYFGPGTRLLVL.

The chain uses TRBV29-1 and TRBJ2-5, with 10 bases identical to TRBD2. From germline, CDR1 is SQVTM and CDR2 ANQGSEA. The CDR3 is 15 amino acids. V gave up 3 bases and J gave up 5 bases; unmatched junction bases: 9. CDR3 in DNA: TGCAGCGTTGAGACTTTGCTAGCGGGAGTGGAGACCCAGTACTTC. Translated: CSVETLLAGVETQYF. The full variable domain, completed using reference TRBV29-1 and TRBJ2-5, is SAVISQKPSRDICQRGTSLTIQCQVDSQVTMMFWYRQQPGQSLTLIATANQGSEATYESGFVIDKFPISRPNLTFSTLTVSNMSPEDSSIYLCSVETLLAGVETQYFGPGTRLLVL.

This chain connects TRBV5-1 to TRBJ2-1; D gene uncertain. This CDR3 is built from 14 residues. CDR1 and CDR2 from the germline V gene are SGHRS and YFSETQ. V shed 2 bases and J shed 7 bases, with 13 bases lying between them. The CDR3: CASSLSYLANEQFF. The CDR3 DNA reads as TGCGCCAGCAGCTTATCCTATCTTGCAAATGAGCAGTTCTTC.

V and J are TRBV10-3 and TRBJ1-2; a possible D gene is TRBD1 (5 bases). V lost 6 bases to trimming and J lost 8 bases, with 16 bases between them. Germline V gene sequence: CDR1 ENHRY, CDR2 SYGVKD. This CDR3 contains 13 residues. This CDR3 is CAISEVGEIGYTF. The CDR3 nucleotides read TGTGCCATCAGCGAGGTGGGGGAAATAGGCTACACCTTC.

This chain connects TRBV25-1 to TRBJ2-1, with D possibly TRBD2 on 5 matching bases. The ends were cut back, 7 bases at V and 10 bases at J, with 14 bases in the middle. The CDR3 contains 12 residues. Germline loops: CDR1 MGHDK, CDR2 SYGVNS. CDR3 DNA sequence: TGTGCCAGCATCCTGGGCCGGGGAGAGCAGTTCTTC. Encoded protein: CASILGRGEQFF. Full variable domain (remainder filled in from reference TRBV25-1 and TRBJ2-1): EADIYQTPRYLVIGTGKKITLECSQTMGHDKMYWYQQDPGMELHLIHYSYGVNSTEKGDLSSESTVSRIRTEHFPLTLESARPSHTSQYLCASILGRGEQFFGPGTRLTVL.

CDR3 sequence (DNA): TGTGCCAGCAGCGTAGGCAACAGCTTAAACACTGAAGCTTTCTTT. It specifies CASSVGNSLNTEAFF. The rearrangement links TRBV9 to TRBJ1-1; no clear D gene. V lost 0 bases and J 2 bases, leaving 11 bases between the germline ends. Per germline, CDR1 SGDLS and CDR2 YYNGEE. The CDR3 covers 15 residues.

This chain joins TRBV2 and TRBJ2-3; D gene uncertain. V was pared by 2 bases and J by 5 bases, with 11 bases between. Germline assignment: CDR1 SNHLY and CDR2 FYNNEI. CDR3 length: 14 residues. The CDR3, as DNA: TGTGCCAGCAGTGAAAGGCAACAGCGAGATACGCAGTATTTT. Encoded protein: CASSERQQRDTQYF.